This TCR beta chain stems from a study of T cell responses to AZD1222 COVID-19 vaccine. Generated by immunoSEQ multiplex PCR, the TCRdb table keeps only in-frame clones and is missing some. The sample lists around 150,000 clones; about 91% were seen once. Study-wide findings and caveats: The sample set comprised mostly white British donors with more females, and clonal diversity was possibly underestimated. Unmutated regions of variants are reportedly targeted by nearly half of spike-specific TCRs.

This CDR3 is built from 14 residues. Germline CDR1 reads SNHLY; CDR2 reads FYNNEI. The V end was cut by 6 bases, the J end by 1 base, with 12 bases between. The sample holds a few counts of this clone. What it binds is not known. This TCR was recovered from an adult in good health. The chain recombines TRBV2 with TRBJ1-1; no clear D gene. This specimen consisted of peripheral blood, obtained on day 0 of MenACWY control vaccination. The CDR3 DNA sequence: TGTGCCAGCAGCCCTCGGGTCGGGAACACTGAAGCTTTCTTT. Amino acid sequence: CASSPRVGNTEAFF.